Listed below are T cell receptor beta chains from one sample, sequenced in a study of T cell changes during pregnancy in multiple sclerosis. Produced via immunoSEQ multiplex PCR; TCRdb's table is partial and in-frame only. The table records about 93,000 clones, about 92% of them present only once. Specimen: peripheral blood, collected after pregnancy. The receptors shown here come from a female donor with multiple sclerosis, enrolled in a pregnancy study. Each CDR3 is given with its conserved first and last residue. Each record gives: J gene, CDR3 length, D gene, clone size, V gene, CDR3 protein, CDR3 DNA. D genes are given only for firm matches. Not every row has a clone size; where given, it reads once, few, many or a size class.

>TRBJ2-5|12|TRBD2|.|TRBV30
CAWTAGAETQYF
TGTGCCTGGACAGCGGGAGCTGAGACCCAGTACTTC
>TRBJ1-2|15|.|.|TRBV7-3
CASSLRSKGREGYTF
TGTGCCAGCAGCTTAAGGTCGAAGGGGCGCGAGGGCTACACCTTC
>TRBJ2-2|16|TRBD2|.|TRBV5-8
CASSLRLAGITGELFF
TGTGCCAGCAGCCTCAGACTAGCGGGAATCACCGGGGAGCTGTTTTTT
>TRBJ2-5|16|.|.|TRBV4-2
CASSQEGGGDFETQYF
TGTGCCAGCAGCCAAGAGGGGGGAGGTGACTTTGAGACCCAGTACTTC
>TRBJ1-1|15|.|.|TRBV6-1
CASSEETGWNTEAFF
TGTGCCAGCAGTGAGGAAACAGGTTGGAACACTGAAGCTTTCTTT
>TRBJ1-2|13|.|.|TRBV6-5
CASSYPGDLGYTF
TGTGCCAGCAGTTACCCCGGGGACTTAGGCTACACCTTC
>TRBJ2-5|14|.|.|TRBV30
CAWSVGGTAETQYF
TGTGCCTGGAGTGTCGGAGGGACAGCCGAGACCCAGTACTTC
>TRBJ2-4|13|.|.|TRBV10-1
CASLGGTENIQYF
TGCGCCAGCCTTGGCGGGACGGAAAACATTCAGTACTTC
>TRBJ2-4|12|.|.|TRBV6-6
CASSTPGNIQYF
TGTGCCAGCAGTACCCCGGGAAACATTCAGTACTTC
>TRBJ2-1|11|.|.|TRBV5-6
CASSLNYEQFF
TGTGCCAGCAGCCTTAATTATGAGCAGTTCTTC
>TRBJ1-1|13|.|.|TRBV6-5
CASTPRRDTEAFF
TGTGCCAGCACCCCCAGGCGGGACACTGAAGCTTTCTTT
>TRBJ1-5|15|.|.|TRBV4-2
CASSQDIGGTQPQHF
TGTGCCAGCAGCCAAGATATTGGGGGCACTCAGCCCCAGCATTTT
>TRBJ1-2|16|.|.|TRBV12-5
CASGLGRVQAGYGYTF
TGTGCTAGTGGTTTGGGCCGGGTTCAGGCGGGCTATGGCTACACCTTC
>TRBJ1-5|15|.|.|TRBV7-2
CASSLHRQSNQPQHF
TGTGCCAGCAGCCTACACAGACAGAGCAATCAGCCCCAGCATTTT
>TRBJ1-4|13|.|.|TRBV7-9
CASSLVGGFGLFF
TGTGCCAGCAGCTTAGTAGGAGGGTTTGGACTGTTTTTT
>TRBJ2-1|16|TRBD2|.|TRBV11-3
CASSVAGTSGDNEQFF
TGTGCCAGCAGCGTCGCCGGGACTAGCGGGGACAATGAGCAGTTCTTC
>TRBJ2-7|13|.|.|TRBV5-1
CASSLRDNYEQYF
TGCGCCAGCAGCCTCCGGGACAACTACGAGCAGTACTTC
>TRBJ2-1|18|.|.|TRBV4-1
CASSHGGTLPPSYNEQFF
TGCGCCAGCAGCCATGGCGGAACCCTTCCTCCTTCCTACAATGAGCAGTTCTTC
>TRBJ1-1|14|TRBD1|.|TRBV4-3
CASSQGDSRVQAFF
TGCGCCAGCAGCCAGGGGGACAGTAGAGTTCAGGCTTTCTTT
>TRBJ1-1|14|TRBD1|.|TRBV27
CASWDRGKRAEAFF
TGTGCCAGTTGGGACAGGGGGAAGAGGGCTGAAGCTTTCTTT
>TRBJ2-3|13|.|.|TRBV27
CASSFVRDDTQYF
TGTGCCAGCAGTTTCGTCAGGGATGATACGCAGTATTTT
>TRBJ2-1|14|TRBD1|once|TRBV18
CASSPRDGTGTWFF
TGTGCCAGCTCACCCAGGGACGGGACAGGGACATGGTTCTTC
>TRBJ2-3|14|TRBD1|.|TRBV5-1
CASSTGGLADTQYF
TGCGCCAGCAGCACAGGGGGTTTAGCAGATACGCAGTATTTT
>TRBJ2-1|14|.|.|TRBV11-3
CASSRPPRDNEQFF
TGTGCCAGCAGCCGGCCACCCAGGGACAATGAGCAGTTCTTC
>TRBJ2-3|16|.|.|TRBV5-1
CASSFVRSGYSDTQYF
TGCGCCAGCAGCTTCGTCCGGTCCGGTTACTCAGATACGCAGTATTTT
>TRBJ2-5|15|TRBD1|.|TRBV18
CASSFNDRAGETQYF
TGTGCCAGCTCATTTAACGACAGGGCGGGAGAGACCCAGTACTTC
>TRBJ1-1|13|.|.|TRBV19
CASSATGNTEAFF
TGTGCCAGTAGTGCGACAGGGAACACTGAAGCTTTCTTT
>TRBJ1-2|15|TRBD1|.|TRBV6-1
CASSVLRDSLQGYTF
TGTGCCAGCAGTGTACTCCGGGACAGTCTGCAAGGCTACACCTTC
>TRBJ2-2|16|.|.|TRBV27
CASSSPSRDKNGELFF
TGTGCCAGCAGTTCTCCGTCCCGGGACAAGAACGGGGAGCTGTTTTTT
>TRBJ2-6|15|.|.|TRBV6-1
CASRPRHSGANVLTF
TGTGCCAGCAGGCCCCGACACTCTGGGGCCAACGTCCTGACTTTC
>TRBJ2-7|18|TRBD2|.|TRBV9
CASSVANSGGTHVYEQYF
TGTGCCAGCAGCGTAGCTAATAGCGGGGGAACCCACGTCTACGAGCAGTACTTC
>TRBJ1-1|14|.|.|TRBV30
CAWSVLGLNTEAFF
TGTGCCTGGAGTGTACTGGGGCTGAACACTGAAGCTTTCTTT
>TRBJ1-1|11|.|few|TRBV20-1
CSPSRGTEAFF
TGCAGTCCCTCTAGGGGCACTGAAGCTTTCTTT
>TRBJ1-1|15|.|once|TRBV30
CAWSVAGTANTEAFF
TGTGCCTGGAGTGTCGCGGGGACGGCGAACACTGAAGCTTTCTTT
>TRBJ2-1|15|TRBD2|.|TRBV5-4
CASSLPSGSRNEQFF
TGTGCCAGCAGCTTGCCTAGCGGGAGTCGAAATGAGCAGTTCTTC
>TRBJ2-2|15|.|once|TRBV30
CACSWGDGYTGELFF
TGTGCCTGCAGCTGGGGGGACGGATACACCGGGGAGCTGTTTTTT
>TRBJ1-1|17|TRBD1|.|TRBV2
CASRVTDRGGLNTEAFF
TGTGCCAGCAGGGTGACCGACAGGGGGGGATTGAACACTGAAGCTTTCTTT
>TRBJ2-7|16|.|.|TRBV4-1
CASSQANGKAAYEQYF
TGCGCCAGCAGCCAAGCCAACGGAAAGGCGGCCTACGAGCAGTACTTC
>TRBJ2-7|15|.|.|TRBV10-3
CAISDGTRSGHEQYF
TGTGCCATCAGTGACGGGACTCGAAGTGGCCACGAGCAGTACTTC
>TRBJ2-1|15|TRBD2|.|TRBV6-6
CASSYETSGNNEQFF
TGTGCCAGCAGTTACGAGACTAGCGGCAACAATGAGCAGTTCTTC
>TRBJ1-2|14|TRBD1|.|TRBV7-9
CASRLGTANYGYTF
TGTGCCAGCAGACTTGGGACAGCTAACTATGGCTACACCTTC
>TRBJ2-1|19|TRBD2|.|TRBV7-3
CASSLTPSGTSGKYNEQFF
TGTGCCAGCAGCTTAACCCCCTCCGGGACTAGCGGCAAATACAATGAGCAGTTCTTC
>TRBJ1-3|14|.|.|TRBV5-1
CASREGVSGNTIYF
TGCGCCAGCAGGGAAGGGGTCTCTGGAAACACCATATATTTT
>TRBJ1-2|11|.|.|TRBV6-6
CASGRGEGYTF
TGTGCCAGCGGACGCGGGGAAGGCTACACCTTC
>TRBJ2-7|14|TRBD2|.|TRBV7-9
CASSGWTSGYEQYF
TGTGCCAGCAGCGGCTGGACTAGCGGGTACGAGCAGTACTTC
>TRBJ2-7|19|TRBD1|.|TRBV5-1
CASSSIGMIITGGGYEQYF
TGCGCCAGCAGCTCCATAGGAATGATTATCACAGGGGGCGGGTACGAGCAGTACTTC
>TRBJ1-1|14|.|.|TRBV29-1
CSVGRNIQQSEAFF
TGCAGCGTTGGACGAAACATCCAACAGAGTGAAGCTTTCTTT
>TRBJ2-1|16|TRBD2|.|TRBV9
CASSGASGGVQEEQFF
TGTGCCAGCAGCGGCGCTAGCGGGGGGGTGCAGGAAGAGCAGTTCTTC